Listed below are T cell receptor beta chains from one sample, sequenced in a study of T cell clonotyping in hematopoietic cell transplantation. TCRdb's table, derived via immunoSEQ multiplex PCR, lists solely in-frame clones and lacks some. The sample comprises about 16,000 clones, just over 90% of which are singletons, and less than 2% rests with the top ten. Here the sequenced sample was peripheral blood mononuclear cells, taken before stem cell transplant. The receptors derive from a man younger than 30 with biphenotypic leukemia. Some clones in this sample may be carry-over from other donors' samples. CDR3s include the opening cysteine and the closing phenylalanine or tryptophan. Each record gives: clone size, V gene, J gene, D gene, CDR3 protein, CDR3 DNA. D genes are given only for firm matches. Size is stated for part of the rows, as once, few or many counts, or as a class when the clone is expanded.

size: -; V: TRBV29-1; J: TRBJ1-5; D: -; CDR3: CSALGDQPQHF; DNA: TGCAGCGCGCTAGGTGATCAGCCCCAGCATTTT
size: -; V: TRBV5-6; J: TRBJ1-3; D: TRBD1; CDR3: CASSLGDRRSGNTIYF; DNA: TGTGCCAGCAGCCTTGGGGACAGGCGATCTGGAAACACCATATATTTT
size: once; V: TRBV30; J: TRBJ2-1; D: -; CDR3: CAWSVGGSESEQFF; DNA: TGTGCCTGGAGTGTAGGAGGGAGCGAGAGTGAGCAGTTCTTC
size: -; V: TRBV29-1; J: TRBJ2-5; D: -; CDR3: CSVDLQGLETQYF; DNA: TGCAGCGTAGACCTACAGGGTCTGGAGACCCAGTACTTC
size: -; V: TRBV29-1; J: TRBJ1-2; D: -; CDR3: CSVETGIGYGYTF; DNA: TGCAGCGTTGAAACGGGTATTGGCTATGGCTACACCTTC
size: -; V: TRBV4-1; J: TRBJ2-7; D: -; CDR3: CASSRRWGDVYEQYF; DNA: TGCGCCAGCAGCCGTCGTTGGGGGGACGTCTACGAGCAGTACTTC
size: once; V: TRBV6-5; J: TRBJ2-2; D: -; CDR3: CASGGTGELFF; DNA: TGTGCCAGCGGCGGCACCGGGGAGCTGTTTTTT
size: -; V: TRBV5-1; J: TRBJ1-1; D: -; CDR3: CASSLVTGLTTEAFF; DNA: TGCGCCAGCAGCTTGGTTACAGGGTTGACCACTGAAGCTTTCTTT
size: -; V: TRBV4-1; J: TRBJ1-4; D: -; CDR3: CASSQDPPGGNEKLFF; DNA: TGCGCCAGCAGCCAAGATCCCCCGGGAGGCAATGAAAAACTGTTTTTT
size: -; V: TRBV6-5; J: TRBJ2-3; D: -; CDR3: CASRNRGAGTDTQYF; DNA: TGTGCCAGCAGGAACCGAGGGGCTGGGACAGATACGCAGTATTTT
size: once; V: TRBV5-6; J: TRBJ2-7; D: TRBD1; CDR3: CASSLTGPEQYF; DNA: TGTGCCAGCAGCCTGACAGGGCCCGAGCAGTACTTC
size: -; V: TRBV29-1; J: TRBJ1-3; D: -; CDR3: CSVEDWRGDSGNTIYF; DNA: TGCAGCGTTGAAGATTGGAGGGGGGACTCTGGAAACACCATATATTTT
size: -; V: TRBV2; J: TRBJ2-7; D: TRBD1; CDR3: CASRETGTWVEQYF; DNA: TGTGCCAGCAGGGAGACAGGGACCTGGGTCGAGCAGTACTTC
size: -; V: TRBV9; J: TRBJ2-3; D: -; CDR3: CASSVSALDTQYF; DNA: TGTGCCAGCAGCGTAAGCGCGTTAGATACGCAGTATTTT
size: -; V: TRBV19; J: TRBJ1-5; D: -; CDR3: CASSISPSNQPQHF; DNA: TGTGCCAGTAGTATCAGTCCGAGTAATCAGCCCCAGCATTTT
size: -; V: TRBV9; J: TRBJ1-4; D: -; CDR3: CASSGGAPGEKLFF; DNA: TGTGCCAGCAGCGGGGGGGCGCCTGGTGAAAAACTGTTTTTT
size: -; V: TRBV4-1; J: TRBJ1-5; D: -; CDR3: CASSQDLGGDQPQHF; DNA: TGCGCCAGCAGCCAAGATCTGGGGGGGGATCAGCCCCAGCATTTT
size: -; V: TRBV18; J: TRBJ1-6; D: -; CDR3: CASAPGGLDSPLHF; DNA: TGTGCCAGCGCCCCGGGGGGCCTGGATTCACCCCTCCACTTT
size: -; V: TRBV28; J: TRBJ2-7; D: TRBD1; CDR3: CASSRSMGQGAYEQYF; DNA: TGTGCCAGCAGTCGATCGATGGGACAGGGGGCCTACGAGCAGTACTTC
size: -; V: TRBV11-2; J: TRBJ2-5; D: -; CDR3: CASSLELGSGTQYF; DNA: TGTGCCAGCAGCTTAGAACTGGGTTCGGGGACCCAGTACTTC
size: -; V: TRBV6-1; J: TRBJ2-4; D: -; CDR3: CASSAPGLNKNIQYF; DNA: TGTGCCAGCAGTGCCCCGGGACTCAACAAAAACATTCAGTACTTC
size: -; V: TRBV30; J: TRBJ1-3; D: TRBD1; CDR3: CAWRGTGFYGTIYF; DNA: TGTGCCTGGAGAGGGACAGGGTTTTACGGCACCATATATTTT
size: -; V: TRBV29-1; J: TRBJ2-2; D: -; CDR3: CSVDPATGELFF; DNA: TGCAGCGTTGATCCCGCCACCGGGGAGCTGTTTTTT
size: -; V: TRBV2; J: TRBJ1-6; D: -; CDR3: CASITDSSYNSPLHF; DNA: TGTGCCAGCATTACAGACAGTTCCTATAATTCACCCCTCCACTTT
size: once; V: TRBV5-6; J: TRBJ2-7; D: -; CDR3: CASSFGRGEQYF; DNA: TGTGCCAGCAGCTTCGGTCGGGGAGAGCAGTACTTC
size: -; V: TRBV19; J: TRBJ1-2; D: -; CDR3: CASSIPGSGANYGYTF; DNA: TGTGCCAGTAGTATCCCGGGGAGTGGGGCTAACTATGGCTACACCTTC
size: -; V: TRBV10-3; J: TRBJ2-7; D: TRBD2; CDR3: CAIKGSGGPQSYEQYF; DNA: TGTGCCATCAAAGGTAGCGGGGGCCCCCAGAGCTACGAGCAGTACTTC
size: -; V: TRBV10-3; J: TRBJ2-2; D: TRBD2; CDR3: CATLAAGELFF; DNA: TGTGCCACCCTAGCGGCCGGGGAGCTGTTTTTT
size: -; V: TRBV6-6; J: TRBJ2-7; D: -; CDR3: CASSPNSGGGYEQYF; DNA: TGTGCCAGCAGTCCAAACTCCGGGGGCGGATACGAGCAGTACTTC
size: -; V: TRBV7-3; J: TRBJ2-6; D: -; CDR3: CASSLSSFSGANVLTF; DNA: TGTGCCAGCAGCTTATCCTCCTTCTCTGGGGCCAACGTCCTGACTTTC
size: -; V: TRBV10-3; J: TRBJ1-5; D: -; CDR3: CAIRSTVAPNQPQHF; DNA: TGTGCCATCAGGTCGACAGTGGCTCCGAATCAGCCCCAGCATTTT
size: -; V: TRBV6-5; J: TRBJ2-7; D: TRBD1; CDR3: CASSYSRDRIFHEQYF; DNA: TGTGCCAGCAGTTACTCGAGGGACAGGATTTTCCACGAGCAGTACTTC
size: -; V: TRBV2; J: TRBJ1-2; D: TRBD1; CDR3: CARTGPTNYGYTF; DNA: TGTGCCAGGACAGGGCCCACTAACTATGGCTACACCTTC
size: -; V: TRBV5-1; J: TRBJ2-6; D: -; CDR3: CASSLVLSGANVLTF; DNA: TGCGCCAGCAGCTTGGTTTTGTCCGGGGCCAACGTCCTGACTTTC
size: once; V: TRBV7-2; J: TRBJ2-2; D: -; CDR3: CASSSTNPGELFF; DNA: TGTGCCAGCAGCTCGACTAATCCCGGGGAGCTGTTTTTT
size: -; V: TRBV6-5; J: TRBJ2-1; D: TRBD1; CDR3: CASSYSGGRGNEQFF; DNA: TGTGCCAGCAGTTATTCAGGGGGCAGGGGCAATGAGCAGTTCTTC
size: -; V: TRBV25-1; J: TRBJ2-5; D: TRBD2; CDR3: CASSHGGDQETQYF; DNA: TGTGCCAGCAGTCACGGGGGGGATCAAGAGACCCAGTACTTC
size: -; V: TRBV5-8; J: TRBJ2-6; D: TRBD1; CDR3: CASSAGQGAGANVLTF; DNA: TGTGCCAGCAGCGCGGGACAGGGGGCTGGGGCCAACGTCCTGACTTTC
size: -; V: TRBV5-1; J: TRBJ1-6; D: -; CDR3: CASSLTGWDSPLHF; DNA: TGCGCCAGCAGCTTGACAGGGTGGGATTCACCCCTCCACTTT
size: -; V: TRBV9; J: TRBJ2-3; D: TRBD2; CDR3: CASSVAVGLAGGLNTQYF; DNA: TGTGCCAGCAGCGTAGCTGTTGGACTAGCGGGGGGGCTTAATACGCAGTATTTT
size: -; V: TRBV28; J: TRBJ2-3; D: -; CDR3: CASSLAQRGVSTDTQYF; DNA: TGTGCCAGCAGTTTGGCACAGAGAGGGGTTAGCACAGATACGCAGTATTTT
size: -; V: TRBV28; J: TRBJ1-5; D: -; CDR3: CASSLSGDNQPQHF; DNA: TGTGCCAGCAGTTTATCAGGGGATAATCAGCCCCAGCATTTT
size: -; V: TRBV7-2; J: TRBJ1-3; D: -; CDR3: CASSSNGAGNTIYF; DNA: TGTGCCAGCAGCTCTAATGGGGCCGGAAACACCATATATTTT
size: -; V: TRBV21-1; J: TRBJ2-7; D: -; CDR3: CASSKTQEVPFLRAEYF; DNA: TGTGCCAGCAGCAAAACGCAGGAGGTACCCTTCCTAAGAGCAGAGTACTTC
size: -; V: TRBV28; J: TRBJ1-2; D: -; CDR3: CASSLRGGLWGYTF; DNA: TGTGCCAGCAGTCTCCGGGGAGGGCTATGGGGCTACACCTTC
size: -; V: TRBV5-8; J: TRBJ2-7; D: TRBD1; CDR3: CASSPPLAGGKYEQYF; DNA: TGTGCCAGCAGCCCCCCCCTGGCAGGGGGTAAGTACGAGCAGTACTTC
size: -; V: TRBV30; J: TRBJ2-1; D: -; CDR3: CAWGGRRDNEQFF; DNA: TGTGCCTGGGGGGGGCGAAGAGACAATGAGCAGTTCTTC
size: -; V: TRBV30; J: TRBJ1-3; D: -; CDR3: CAWGQSGNTIYF; DNA: TGTGCCTGGGGACAGTCTGGAAACACCATATATTTT
size: few; V: TRBV5-1; J: TRBJ1-2; D: -; CDR3: CASSLRTEGDYGYTF; DNA: TGCGCCAGCAGCTTAAGAACAGAAGGGGACTATGGCTACACCTTC
size: -; V: TRBV30; J: TRBJ1-6; D: -; CDR3: CAWSLADNSPLHF; DNA: TGTGCCTGGAGTTTGGCAGATAATTCACCCCTCCACTTT
size: once; V: TRBV19; J: TRBJ1-6; D: -; CDR3: CASSEGTGVSYNSPLHF; DNA: TGTGCCAGTAGTGAGGGGACGGGGGTCTCCTATAATTCACCCCTCCACTTT
size: -; V: TRBV29-1; J: TRBJ2-7; D: -; CDR3: CSVKVGTPYEQYF; DNA: TGCAGCGTTAAGGTCGGGACACCTTACGAGCAGTACTTC
size: once; V: TRBV6-5; J: TRBJ2-7; D: -; CDR3: CASASPGGTGSQQYF; DNA: TGTGCCAGCGCATCACCGGGGGGCACTGGTTCCCAGCAGTACTTC
size: -; V: TRBV27; J: TRBJ1-1; D: -; CDR3: CASSPQGRHMNTEAFF; DNA: TGTGCCAGCAGTCCCCAGGGAAGGCACATGAACACTGAAGCTTTCTTT
size: -; V: TRBV7-2; J: TRBJ2-7; D: -; CDR3: CASSLGGTGYEQYF; DNA: TGTGCCAGCAGCTTAGGGGGCACCGGCTACGAGCAGTACTTC
size: -; V: TRBV6-6; J: TRBJ2-3; D: -; CDR3: CASSARGKATDTQYF; DNA: TGTGCCAGCAGTGCCAGGGGTAAGGCGACAGATACGCAGTATTTT
size: -; V: TRBV7-2; J: TRBJ2-7; D: -; CDR3: CASSLAPVGEQYF; DNA: TGTGCCAGCAGCTTAGCCCCAGTCGGCGAGCAGTACTTC